These 21 T cell receptor beta chains were all obtained from the same sample, sequenced in a study of long-term antiretroviral therapy in people with HIV. At survey level, the immunoSEQ assay was run in its v3.0 version. The method was immunoSEQ multiplex PCR; TCRdb's version includes in-frame clones alone and lacks a portion of them. This sample has over 10,000 clones; about 80% occur once, and the top ten carry less than 15%. The specimen comprised unsorted PBMCs, sampled around 3.1 years before starting antiretroviral therapy. Receptor source: a man aged 40-49 years with HIV.

This clone has just one count. The chain links TRBV7-2 to TRBJ1-2, with 11 bases identical to TRBD1. With 10 bases clipped from V and 10 bases from J, the junction kept 14 bases outside the gene matches. Germline CDR1 and CDR2: SGHTA and FQGNSA. The CDR3 is 14 amino acids. The CDR3 protein is CATQGGQGGIVYTF. DNA of the CDR3: TGTGCCACCCAGGGGGGACAGGGGGGAATTGTCTACACCTTC.

The V gene is TRBV5-5, the J gene TRBJ1-3; no firm D call. Germline V gene data show CDR1 as SGHKS and CDR2 as YYEKEE (reference sequence). The length of the CDR3 is 15 residues. The V and J ends lost 1 base and 6 bases respectively, with 14 bases between them. The CDR3 spells CASSLFGGGENTIYF. CDR3 DNA: TGTGCCAGCAGCTTGTTTGGTGGCGGGGAAAACACCATATATTTT.

This clone was found a few times. The V gene is TRBV29-1, the J gene TRBJ1-1; no clear D gene. CDR1 SQVTM and CDR2 ANQGSEA come from the germline V gene. The CDR3 has 12 amino acids. V lost 2 bases, J lost 7 bases, and 11 bases lay in between. The CDR3 nucleotides are TGCAGCGTTGAAATCTCTGGCATTGAAGCTTTCTTT. Protein product: CSVEISGIEAFF.

This chain connects TRBV5-1 to TRBJ2-1; 9 bases are a match to TRBD1. J lost 8 bases, V lost 2 bases, and 8 bases had no gene match. The CDR3 length is 15 residues. Per germline, CDR1 SGHRS and CDR2 YFSETQ. The CDR3 protein is CASSFGGQGFDEQFF. The CDR3 nucleotides are TGCGCCAGCAGCTTCGGGGGACAGGGTTTCGATGAGCAGTTCTTC.

A remark on this clone: A read error may produce the germline difference seen at one junction end. The chain links TRBV7-3 to TRBJ2-7; no reliable D call. Germline CDR1 is SGHTA and CDR2 is FQGTGA. This CDR3 contains 16 residues. CDR3 region: CASSQDPDMDSYEQYF. The DNA for the CDR3 is TGCGCCAGCAGCCAAGATCCCGACATGGACTCCTACGAGCAGTACTTC.

This clone was seen once. This chain connects TRBV28 to TRBJ1-1, with a tentative D call TRBD1 (6 bases). CDR3 length equals 15 residues. Deletions cut 5 bases from V and 1 base from J, with 14 bases between. The germline V gene encodes CDR1 MDHEN and CDR2 SYDVKM. CDR3 in amino acids: CASSVHRAGNTEAFF. CDR3 DNA: TGTGCCAGCAGTGTACACAGGGCAGGGAACACTGAAGCTTTCTTT.

This sequence joins TRBV6-6 and TRBJ2-7; TRBD2 agrees at 12 bases. Germline V lookup: CDR1 MNHNY, CDR2 SVGAGI (reference sequence). This CDR3 comprises 16 residues. Losses at the gene ends were 5 bases for V and 3 bases for J; bases not matched to a gene: 8. This chain's CDR3 is CASSPKGLAGNYEQYF. The CDR3 coding sequence is TGTGCCAGCAGTCCCAAAGGACTAGCGGGAAACTACGAGCAGTACTTC.

This chain connects TRBV28 to TRBJ2-3, with 13 bases fitting TRBD2. This CDR3 contains 16 residues. V was pared by 5 bases and J by 5 bases, with 7 bases of the junction left unmatched. Germline-derived CDR1 and CDR2 are MDHEN and SYDVKM. The CDR3 region has the DNA TGTGCCAGCAGTGCACCCGGGACTAGCGGGGAAGATACGCAGTATTTT. Protein: CASSAPGTSGEDTQYF.

V and J are TRBV30 and TRBJ1-3, with D perhaps matching TRBD1 (5 bases). From germline, CDR1 is GTSNPN and CDR2 SVGIG (reference sequence). CDR3 length equals 15 residues. Trimming removed 2 bases from V and 0 bases from J, with 11 bases in between. The CDR3 DNA is TGTGCCTGGAGTAGGGGACCTACCTCTGGAAACACCATATATTTT. This translates into CAWSRGPTSGNTIYF.

The chain recombines TRBV7-6 with TRBJ2-4; D is unresolved. CDR3 length: 15 residues. Trimming cost V 3 bases and J 2 bases, with 11 bases left between them. Germline loops: CDR1 SGHVS, CDR2 FNYEAQ. The CDR3 loop reads CASSFSSPSKNIQYF. Here the CDR3 DNA reads TGTGCCAGCAGCTTCTCCAGTCCCTCCAAAAACATTCAGTACTTC.

V and J are TRBV5-4 and TRBJ1-2; tentative D call: TRBD1 (5 bases). Germline lookup yields CDR1 SGHNT and CDR2 YYREEE (reference sequence). The CDR3 has 15 residues. V lost 0 bases to trimming and J lost 4 bases, with 13 bases between them. CDR3: CASSLVGTSAYGYTF. Written as DNA, the CDR3 is TGTGCCAGCAGCTTGGTAGGGACCAGCGCCTATGGCTACACCTTC.

The chain recombines TRBV15 with TRBJ2-7; 7 bases are a match to TRBD1. From germline, CDR1 is LNHNV and CDR2 YYDKDF (reference sequence). The CDR3 is 15 residues long. V gave up 3 bases and J gave up 0 bases; unmatched junction bases: 5. CDR3 amino acids: CATSREQGSSYEQYF. CDR3 coding DNA: TGTGCCACCAGCAGGGAACAGGGGAGCTCCTACGAGCAGTACTTC.

This clone came up once. V is TRBV7-6 and J is TRBJ2-5, with D perhaps TRBD2 (7 bases). CDR1 and CDR2 (germline): SGHVS, FNYEAQ. V was shortened by 4 bases and J by 2 bases, with 14 bases between the two germline ends. This CDR3 has 15 amino acids. The CDR3: CASSYRGGAQETQYF. Written as DNA, the CDR3 is TGTGCCAGCAGCTATAGAGGGGGGGCACAAGAGACCCAGTACTTC.

CDR3 amino acids: CASSWTDNQPQHF. The CDR3 DNA is TGTGCCAGCAGTTGGACGGACAATCAGCCCCAGCATTTT. The gene calls are TRBV28 and TRBJ1-5; D is uncertain. Trimming cost V 4 bases and J 3 bases, with 7 bases left between them. Germline CDR1 MDHEN, CDR2 SYDVKM. This CDR3 has 13 amino acids.

The chain employs TRBV2 and TRBJ1-1, with 10 positions matching TRBD1. Looked up from germline, CDR1 is SNHLY and CDR2 is FYNNEI. The CDR3 contains 13 residues. J lost 7 bases, V lost 11 bases, and 10 bases had no gene match. As DNA, the CDR3 is TGTGCCGGAAGACAGGGGGCGAGCTTTGAAGCTTTCTTT. Translated, it gives CAGRQGASFEAFF.

V gene TRBV19 combines with J gene TRBJ1-4; perhaps TRBD1 as D (5 bases). The V and J ends lost 5 bases and 9 bases respectively, with 16 bases between them. The CDR3 spans 14 residues. The germline V gene encodes CDR1 LNHDA and CDR2 SQIVND (reference sequence). In DNA, the CDR3 is TGTGCCAGTAGTCCGGACACCCTAATGAAAAAACTGTTTTTT. It specifies CASSPDTLMKKLFF.

J is TRBJ2-1 and V is TRBV27; D is perhaps TRBD1 or TRBD2 (5 bases each). The length of the CDR3 is 14 residues. The germline V and J ends were trimmed by 6 bases and 7 bases, with 16 bases remaining between them. Germline V gene data show CDR1 as MNHEY and CDR2 as SMNVEV (reference sequence). The CDR3 here is CASRTGAGRNEQFF. The DNA for the CDR3 is TGTGCCAGCAGAACCGGGGCAGGGCGGAATGAGCAGTTCTTC.

The chain uses TRBV11-1 and TRBJ2-5, with 7 nucleotides matching TRBD1. Germline-derived CDR1 and CDR2 are SGHAT and FQDESV (reference sequence). V lost 0 bases and J lost 4; bases outside the gene matches: 8. This CDR3 region has 16 residues. CDR3 region: CASSLATQGHGETQYF. The CDR3 DNA reads TGTGCCAGCAGCTTAGCGACACAGGGGCACGGAGAGACCCAGTACTTC.

The chain is built from TRBV5-4 and TRBJ1-4; D remains unclear. This CDR3 has 15 amino acids. Per germline, CDR1 SGHNT and CDR2 YYREEE (reference sequence). The V end lost 4 bases, the J end lost 0 bases, and 10 bases lay between the germline ends. CDR3 DNA sequence: TGTGCCAGCAGCGGTGAATCCGCAACTAATGAAAAACTGTTTTTT. Translation: CASSGESATNEKLFF.

DNA for the CDR3: TGTGCCAGCAGCCCCCGGTCCGGAACTGAAGCTTTCTTT. This encodes CASSPRSGTEAFF. The chain is built from TRBV7-9 and TRBJ1-1; no clear D. Germline CDR1 is SEHNR and CDR2 is FQNEAQ (reference sequence). This CDR3 has 13 residues. The ends were cut back, 5 bases at V and 5 bases at J, with 12 bases in the middle.

The chain combines TRBV19 with TRBJ1-5; D is possibly TRBD1 (5 bases). Germline V gene data show CDR1 as LNHDA and CDR2 as SQIVND (reference sequence). The CDR3 covers 15 residues. V lost 1 base, J lost 7 bases, and 14 bases lay in between. CDR3 sequence (DNA): TGTGCCAGTAGTATAGCCAAGGGGTTGGAGCAGCCCCAGCATTTT. Protein: CASSIAKGLEQPQHF.